The rows below give T cell receptor beta chains drawn from one sample of a study of Graves' ophthalmopathy and Graves' hyperthyroidism. MiXCR was run by TCRdb on the multiplex PCR reads, yielding one entry per CDR3 protein. The sample carries roughly 160,000 distinct CDR3 sequences, 39% recorded once. The sequenced material came from peripheral blood. These receptor sequences come from a man in his thirties or forties with Graves' ophthalmopathy. Each CDR3 is given with its conserved first and last residue. D genes are given only for firm matches. Not every row has a clone size; where given, it reads once, few, many or a size class.

TRBV30	TRBJ2-5	TRBD2	many	CAWSSGGETQYF	TGTGCCTGGAGTTCGGGAGGAGAGACCCAGTACTTC
TRBV2	TRBJ2-7	NA	NA	CASSYSGLGEQYF	TGTGCCAGCAGTTACTCGGGACTCGGCGAGCAGTACTTC
TRBV6-2/TRBV6-3	TRBJ1-5	NA	many	CASSRISTGSNQPQHF	TGTGCCAGCAGCAGAATATCGACAGGTTCGAATCAGCCCCAGCATTTT
TRBV7-4	TRBJ1-1	NA	many	CGSSLGEVSEAFF	TGTGGCAGCAGCTTAGGTGAGGTCAGTGAAGCTTTCTTT
TRBV15	TRBJ2-7	TRBD1	many	CATSRDQRGRGSDEQYF	TGTGCCACCAGCAGAGATCAACGGGGCAGGGGGAGCGACGAGCAGTACTTC
TRBV7-2	TRBJ2-7	TRBD1	many	CASSPRTGGDEQYF	TGTGCCAGCAGCCCCCGGACAGGGGGCGACGAGCAGTACTTC
TRBV12-3/TRBV12-4	TRBJ1-1	TRBD1	many	CASSRGTGVTEAFF	TGTGCCAGCAGCCGGGGGACAGGGGTGACTGAAGCTTTCTTT
TRBV5-1	TRBJ2-7	NA	NA	CASSIRDGLGDEQYF	TGCGCCAGCAGCATCCGGGACGGCTTAGGCGACGAGCAGTACTTC
TRBV28	TRBJ2-4	TRBD2	many	CASSSPRGRAQQYF	TGTGCCAGCAGTTCCCCCCGCGGGAGGGCTCAGCAGTACTTC
TRBV6-1	TRBJ2-7	TRBD1	NA	CASTGTDTYEQYF	TGTGCCAGCACCGGGACAGATACCTACGAGCAGTACTTC
TRBV28	TRBJ1-1	NA	many	CASTVNTEAFF	TGTGCCAGCACCGTCAACACTGAAGCTTTCTTT
TRBV19	TRBJ1-6	NA	few	CASSTGSPLHF	TGTGCCAGTAGTACAGGTTCACCCCTCCACTTT
TRBV7-6	TRBJ2-5	NA	many	CASSLAMAIQETQYF	TGTGCCAGCAGCTTAGCGATGGCTATCCAAGAGACCCAGTACTTC
TRBV24-1	TRBJ1-2	TRBD1	NA	CAIRGRMDYGYTF	TGTGCCATCAGGGGGAGGATGGACTATGGCTACACCTTC
TRBV11-2	TRBJ2-7	TRBD2	NA	CASSSGTSGIEITYEQYF	TGTGCCAGCAGCTCAGGGACTAGCGGGATAGAGATAACCTACGAGCAGTACTTC
TRBV27	TRBJ1-5	NA	many	CASSLSTGNQPQHF	TGTGCCAGCAGTTTATCAACAGGCAATCAGCCCCAGCATTTT
TRBV20-1	TRBJ1-1	TRBD1	many	CSVRQGASMNTEAFF	TGCAGTGTTAGACAGGGAGCATCTATGAACACTGAAGCTTTCTTT
TRBV12-3/TRBV12-4	TRBJ2-7	TRBD1	many	CASSSGQGIEQYF	TGTGCCAGCAGCAGCGGACAGGGAATCGAGCAGTACTTC
TRBV28	TRBJ1-2	TRBD1	NA	CASSSARRDRGYTF	TGTGCCAGCAGTTCCGCTAGGAGGGACAGAGGCTACACCTTC
TRBV11-1	TRBJ1-1	NA	many	CASSLYAFRGVNTEAFF	TGTGCCAGCAGCTTATACGCCTTTAGAGGGGTGAACACTGAAGCTTTCTTT
TRBV6-5	TRBJ2-7	NA	NA	CASSYSAGRISSYEQYF	TGTGCCAGCAGTTACTCGGCTGGGAGGATTAGCTCCTACGAGCAGTACTTC
TRBV11-2	TRBJ2-7	NA	many	CASSTSSRIWTYEQYF	TGTGCCAGCAGCACATCTTCGAGGATATGGACCTACGAGCAGTACTTC
TRBV12-5	TRBJ1-2	NA	many	CASGFQESYGYTF	TGTGCTAGTGGTTTTCAGGAGAGCTATGGCTACACCTTC
TRBV12-3/TRBV12-4	TRBJ2-5	NA	many	CASSLAGGGTQETQYF	TGTGCCAGCAGTTTAGCGGGGGGGGGCACACAAGAGACCCAGTACTTC
TRBV28	TRBJ2-7	NA	many	CASSPGKDEQYF	TGTGCCAGCAGTCCAGGGAAGGACGAGCAGTACTTC
TRBV2	TRBJ2-7	NA	NA	CASREHETSRNNEQYF	TGTGCCAGCAGGGAACACGAGACGTCTAGGAACAACGAGCAGTACTTC
TRBV28	TRBJ2-2	NA	many	CASNPGDTGELFF	TGTGCCAGCAACCCAGGGGACACCGGGGAGCTGTTTTTT
TRBV12-3/TRBV12-4	TRBJ2-5	NA	NA	CASSGRSPQETQYF	TGTGCCAGCAGTGGCCGAAGTCCCCAAGAGACCCAGTACTTC
TRBV20-1	TRBJ2-3	NA	many	CSASGNTQYF	TGCAGTGCTAGCGGAAATACGCAGTATTTT
TRBV12-5	TRBJ2-5	NA	NA	CASGLPPGHDSPAQKKTQYF	TGTGCTAGTGGTTTGCCACCGGGACACGACAGTCCCGCCCAAAAAAAGACCCAGTACTTC
TRBV7-8	TRBJ1-6	TRBD1	many	CASRQTGGNSPLHF	TGTGCCAGCAGACAGACAGGGGGTAATTCACCCCTCCACTTT
TRBV15	TRBJ2-7	TRBD2	NA	CATSRVTGLAGETLGEQYF	TGTGCCACCAGCAGAGTAACGGGACTAGCGGGAGAGACCCTCGGCGAGCAGTACTTC
TRBV6-1	TRBJ2-5	NA	NA	CASSTGRQETQYF	TGTGCCAGCAGTACGGGTCGCCAAGAGACCCAGTACTTC
TRBV12-3/TRBV12-4	TRBJ2-5	NA	NA	CASSLARSGQETQYF	TGTGCCAGCAGTTTAGCAAGGTCAGGCCAAGAGACCCAGTACTTC
TRBV4-1	TRBJ2-7	TRBD2	many	CASSHPGVAGPSYEQYF	TGCGCCAGCAGCCATCCCGGGGTAGCGGGACCCTCCTACGAGCAGTACTTC
TRBV19	TRBJ1-2	TRBD1	many	CASSDRESGYGYTF	TGTGCCAGCTCTGACAGGGAATCGGGCTATGGCTACACCTTC
TRBV28	TRBJ2-5	NA	NA	CASSFGSGFQETQYF	TGTGCCAGCAGTTTCGGTAGCGGTTTCCAAGAGACCCAGTACTTC
TRBV28	TRBJ2-7	NA	NA	CASSKDRIPYEQYF	TGTGCCAGCAGCAAGGACAGAATTCCCTACGAGCAGTACTTC
TRBV12-3/TRBV12-4	TRBJ2-5	TRBD2	NA	CASSQLAAQETQYF	TGTGCCAGCAGTCAACTAGCGGCCCAAGAGACCCAGTACTTC
TRBV30	TRBJ1-2	NA	NA	CAWSEVIAYGYTF	TGTGCCTGGAGTGAAGTGATAGCCTATGGCTACACCTTC
TRBV15	TRBJ2-2	NA	many	CATSNPAVDTGELFF	TGTGCCACCAGCAACCCGGCCGTGGACACCGGGGAGCTGTTTTTT
TRBV20-1	TRBJ1-2	TRBD1	many	CSARGTGKGYTF	TGCAGTGCTAGAGGGACAGGGAAGGGCTACACCTTC
TRBV6-1	TRBJ1-1	NA	few	CASSLGRMATEAFF	TGTGCCAGCAGTCTCGGACGGATGGCCACTGAAGCTTTCTTT
TRBV12-3/TRBV12-4	TRBJ1-5	TRBD1	many	CASSPGTGLSNQPQHF	TGTGCCAGCAGTCCCGGGACAGGTCTTAGCAATCAGCCCCAGCATTTT
TRBV6-1	TRBJ2-7	NA	NA	CASSDPDSYEQYF	TGTGCCAGCAGTGACCCGGACTCCTACGAGCAGTACTTC
TRBV27	TRBJ1-2	NA	many	CASSSRAGTNYGYTF	TGTGCCAGCAGTTCTCGGGCCGGGACTAACTATGGCTACACCTTC